This T cell receptor (beta chain) was recovered during a study of shared clonotypes between healthy human individuals. Naive CD45RA+ and memory CD45RA-negative subsets were split from CD4+ cells. Clones were sequenced by immunoSEQ multiplex PCR, and TCRdb holds only the in-frame ones, with some missing. In the table there are about 2.3 million clones, approximately 95% of which are singletons. V shed 0 bases, J shed 3 bases, and the junction held 3 bases outside the gene matches. Germline V gene data show CDR1 as GTSNPN and CDR2 as SVGIG (reference sequence). The CDR3 is 15 amino acids. This receptor was obtained from a man between 18 and 35 years old in good health. Some clones in this sample may be carry-over from other donors' samples. The chain is built from TRBV30 and TRBJ1-5; 9 positions agree with TRBD1. The sequenced sample consisted of naive CD4+ T cells from PBMCs. Indicated subset: CD45RA+ positively selected. The CDR3 DNA follows: TGTGCCTGGAGTGTAGGGACAGGGCTCAATCAGCCCCAGCATTTT. Translation: CAWSVGTGLNQPQHF.